Each of the 32 T cell receptor beta chains below was sequenced from the same sample in a study of blood T cells in healthy people across ages (dated by TCRdb to the mid-2010s). The method behind the library was 5' RACE. The second PCR ran for about 6 to 11 cycles and used a J-beta primer mix along with a sample-barcoded 5' primer. Starting from the raw public reads, TCRdb applied fastp trimming at Q25, assembled clones with MiXCR and retained in-frame beta chains. Identical CDR3 proteins give one entry, which carries the most common genes and DNA. The sample contains 1.8 million or so distinct CDR3 sequences, about two fifths of them found a single time. The leading ten clones occupy roughly 23% of the sample. Material: blood. These receptors were taken from a human donor in good health.

This clonotype was counted a single time. It may be a read error: a sequence one base away is much more abundant. The rearrangement joins TRBV20-1 to TRBJ1-5, with D hard to call. The ends were cut back, 6 bases at V and 4 bases at J, with 4 bases in the middle. The CDR3 totals 10 residues. Germline loops: CDR1 DFQATT, CDR2 SNEGSKA (reference sequence). The CDR3 here is CSAENQPQHF. CDR3 sequence (DNA): TGCAGTGCCGAGAATCAGCCCCAGCATTTT.

This clonotype was observed a handful of times. The V call is TRBV24-1, the J call TRBJ2-5, with a tentative D call TRBD1 (6 bases). The length of the CDR3 is 14 residues. The germline gives CDR1 KGHDR, CDR2 SFDVKD. V lost 9 bases, J lost 11 bases, and 24 bases lay in between. The CDR3 reads CATDRSPLNNGQYF. Written as DNA, the CDR3 is TGTGCCACCGACAGGAGCCCACTTAACAACGGGCAGTACTTC.

This clonotype has a handful of counts. This chain joins TRBV4-1 and TRBJ1-1, with D unresolved. The germline V and J ends were trimmed by 4 bases and 1 base, with 13 bases remaining between them. This CDR3 is built from 15 residues. Germline V CDR1 and CDR2: MGHRA, YSYEKL. The DNA for the CDR3 is TGCGCCAGCAGCCGATCGCCCGCTCAGAACACTGAAGCTTTCTTT. It codes for CASSRSPAQNTEAFF.

The chain combines TRBV15 with TRBJ2-3; D gene unclear. Trimming took off 0 bases at V and 3 bases at J, with 4 bases between the two ends. Germline values: CDR1 LNHNV, CDR2 YYDKDF (reference sequence). The CDR3 runs to 13 residues. CDR3 sequence (DNA): TGTGCCACCAGCAGAGATCAGACAGATACGCAGTATTTT. This translates into CATSRDQTDTQYF. The variable domain in full, with the rest retrieved from reference TRBV15 and TRBJ2-3, is DAMVIQNPRYQVTQFGKPVTLSCSQTLNHNVMYWYQQKSSQAPKLLFHYYDKDFNNEADTPDNFQSRRPNTSFCFLDIRSPGLGDTAMYLCATSRDQTDTQYFGPGTRLTVL.

The chain couples TRBV5-5 to TRBJ1-1, with 7 bases matching TRBD1. This CDR3 is built from 16 residues. Germline CDR1 SGHKS, CDR2 YYEKEE (reference sequence). Trimming removed 0 bases from V and 1 base from J; junction bases left unmatched: 6. CDR3 nucleotide sequence: TGTGCCAGCAGCTTGGTACAGGGGACGTCGAACACTGAAGCTTTCTTT. Translation gives CASSLVQGTSNTEAFF.

The chain recombines TRBV20-1 with TRBJ1-1, with D maybe TRBD1 (5 bases). The germline CDR1 and CDR2 sequences are DFQATT and SNEGSKA (reference sequence). Trimming took off 1 base at V and 6 bases at J, with 12 bases between the two ends. This CDR3 spans 13 amino acids. CDR3 region: CSARGQGVPEAFF. The CDR3 coding sequence is TGCAGTGCTAGAGGGCAGGGAGTCCCTGAAGCTTTCTTT.

This clonotype was seen only a few times. The J gene is TRBJ1-2, the V gene TRBV11-2; no clear D gene. CDR3 length: 14 amino acids. Trimming removed 3 bases from V and 1 base from J, with 9 bases in between. Germline V gives CDR1 SGHAT, CDR2 FQNNGV. CDR3 DNA sequence: TGTGCCAGCAGCTTCGACGGGATTAACTATGGCTACACCTTC. This sequence encodes CASSFDGINYGYTF.

This clonotype showed up just a few times. The chain carries TRBV6-1 and TRBJ2-5; a possible D gene is TRBD1 (6 bases). The CDR3 totals 13 residues. In germline, CDR1 is MNHNS, CDR2 SASEGT. Trimming stripped 11 bases from V and 4 bases from J, with 17 bases between. CDR3 DNA sequence: TGTGCCGGGCGATTACAGGGTGTAGAGACCCAGTACTTC. Translated: CAGRLQGVETQYF.

This sequence joins TRBV20-1 and TRBJ1-6; no reliable D call. V was pared by 1 base and J by 7 bases, with 8 bases between. The length of the CDR3 is 13 residues. CDR1 DFQATT and CDR2 SNEGSKA come from the germline V gene (reference sequence). CDR3 DNA: TGCAGTGCTAGAGGCATAGAAAATTCACCCCTCCACTTT. Residues: CSARGIENSPLHF.

With regard to this clonotype: A read error may account for a junction end that differs from germline. DNA for the CDR3: TGTACCAGCAGTTTACGGGGGACGGTCCCTGAAGCTTTCTTT. Residues: CTSSLRGTVPEAFF. This sequence joins TRBV12-3 or TRBV12-4 and TRBJ1-1, with D perhaps matching TRBD1 (5 bases). The CDR3 covers 14 residues.

The chain couples TRBV29-1 to TRBJ1-4, with D hard to call. Trimming took 6 bases from V and 7 from J, leaving 15 bases between them. CDR3 length equals 13 residues. Germline lookup yields CDR1 SQVTM and CDR2 ANQGSEA. The CDR3 nucleotides read TGCAGCGTCGGACTAGGGTCGGGTGAAAAACTGTTTTTT. Protein product: CSVGLGSGEKLFF.

This clonotype showed up just a few times. The CDR3 protein is CSVEVRGVDYGYTF. CDR3 nucleotide sequence: TGCAGCGTTGAAGTCCGAGGGGTCGACTATGGCTACACCTTC. The chain couples TRBV29-1 to TRBJ1-2; D is possibly TRBD1 (5 bases). CDR1 is SQVTM and CDR2 is ANQGSEA in the germline V gene. The CDR3 contains 14 residues. V lost 1 base and J 3 bases, leaving 12 bases between the germline ends.

The rearrangement joins TRBV7-2 to TRBJ2-1, with D possibly TRBD1 on 5 matching bases. The CDR3 is 15 residues long. CDR1 is SGHTA and CDR2 is FQGNSA in the germline V gene. V dropped 1 base and J dropped 6 bases, with 13 bases sitting between them. The CDR3 coding sequence is TGTGCCAGCAGCTTAGATCCAGGGTTCGGCAATGAGCAGTTCTTC. Protein product: CASSLDPGFGNEQFF.

The genes are TRBV19 and TRBJ1-1; D might be TRBD1 (5 bases). CDR1 is LNHDA, CDR2 SQIVND, per germline (reference sequence). The ends were cut back, 5 bases at V and 1 base at J, with 11 bases in the middle. The CDR3 spans 14 residues. The CDR3, as DNA: TGTGCCAGTAGTTCTCGGACACAGAACACTGAAGCTTTCTTT. Protein product: CASSSRTQNTEAFF. Full variable domain (remainder filled in from reference TRBV19 and TRBJ1-1): DGGITQSPKYLFRKEGQNVTLSCEQNLNHDAMYWYRQDPGQGLRLIYYSQIVNDFQKGDIAEGYSVSREKKESFPLTVTSAQKNPTAFYLCASSSRTQNTEAFFGQGTRLTVV.

The J gene is TRBJ1-4, the V gene TRBV7-2; D not certain. Germline CDR1 SGHTA, CDR2 FQGNSA. V was shortened by 2 bases and J by 3 bases, with 7 bases between the two germline ends. The CDR3 consists of 14 residues. CDR3 protein: CASSLRRPNEKLFF. For the CDR3, the DNA is TGTGCCAGCAGCTTACGACGGCCTAATGAAAAACTGTTTTTT.

This clonotype was seen more than once but under ten times. J is TRBJ2-5 and V is TRBV20-1, with D hard to call. Gene TRBJ2-3 matches the end of the DNA better, so the J call may be wrong. CDR1 is DFQATT, CDR2 SNEGSKA, per germline (reference sequence). This CDR3 has 12 amino acids. The CDR3 protein is CSASRYQETQYF. The CDR3 nucleotides read TGCAGTGCTAGTAGATATCAAGAGACCCAGTATTTT.

V is TRBV24-1 and J is TRBJ2-1; D may be TRBD1 (6 bases). The germline V gene has CDR1 KGHDR and CDR2 SFDVKD. The CDR3 runs to 13 residues. Trimming cost V 6 bases and J 10 bases, with 15 bases left between them. CDR3: CATSQIRTVEQFF. Here the CDR3 DNA reads TGTGCCACCAGTCAAATAAGGACAGTCGAGCAGTTCTTC.

The chain carries TRBV29-1 and TRBJ2-5, with 11 bases lining up with TRBD1. The end of the DNA is better explained by TRBJ2-7, so the J call may be wrong. CDR1 SQVTM and CDR2 ANQGSEA come from the germline V gene. The CDR3 consists of 14 residues. This chain's CDR3 is CSVLSGTGGSEQYF. The CDR3 DNA sequence: TGCAGCGTACTGTCCGGGACAGGGGGGTCCGAGCAGTACTTC.

The chain couples TRBV4-3 to TRBJ2-7; D may be TRBD1 (6 bases). CDR3 length equals 15 residues. The V gene's germline CDR1 is LGHNA and CDR2 YSLEER. The V end lost 4 bases, the J end lost 0 bases, and 13 bases lay between the germline ends. The CDR3 loop reads CASSPQQGISYEQYF. The CDR3 nucleotides read TGCGCCAGCAGCCCGCAACAGGGAATCTCCTACGAGCAGTACTTC.

The chain's CDR3 is CASSHSGTSAKPSYNEQFF. The CDR3 region has the DNA TGTGCCAGCAGCCACTCCGGGACTAGCGCTAAGCCCTCCTACAATGAGCAGTTCTTC. The V call is TRBV11-1, the J call TRBJ2-1, with 10 bases lining up with TRBD2. Trimming removed 5 bases from V and 0 bases from J; junction bases left unmatched: 13. Germline assignment: CDR1 SGHAT and CDR2 FQDESV (reference sequence). The CDR3 contains 19 residues.

This chain links TRBV4-1 with TRBJ1-6; D gene ambiguous. The CDR3 covers 13 residues. Germline V gene sequence: CDR1 MGHRA, CDR2 YSYEKL. V lost 0 bases and J lost 10, with 7 bases in between. Here the CDR3 reads CASSQDSESPLHF. CDR3 sequence (DNA): TGCGCCAGCAGCCAAGACAGCGAGTCACCCCTCCACTTT.

This chain links TRBV7-2 with TRBJ2-1; 8 nucleotides match TRBD1. The CDR3 is 13 residues long. V was clipped by 8 bases and J by 8 bases; unmatched bases: 8. From germline, CDR1 is SGHTA and CDR2 FQGNSA. The CDR3 DNA is TGTGCCAGCGGCCCAGGGGGCTCGTATGAGCAGTTCTTC. This encodes CASGPGGSYEQFF. The full variable domain, completed using reference TRBV7-2 and TRBJ2-1, is GAGVSQSPSNKVTEKGKDVELRCDPISGHTALYWYRQSLGQGLEFLIYFQGNSAPDKSGLPSDRFSAERTGGSVSTLTIQRTQQEDSAVYLCASGPGGSYEQFFGPGTRLTVL.

In its sample, this clonotype was seen once. This sequence joins TRBV11-2 and TRBJ1-2; the D gene is possibly TRBD1 (5 bases). The CDR3 runs 13 residues. The V end was cut by 7 bases, the J end by 4 bases, with 13 bases between. Germline assignment: CDR1 SGHAT and CDR2 FQNNGV. DNA for the CDR3: TGTGCCAGCAACTCGGGGCCCGGCTATGGCTACACCTTC. Translated, it gives CASNSGPGYGYTF.

This chain links TRBV29-1 with TRBJ1-1, with 7 nucleotides matching TRBD1. The CDR3 has 13 amino acids. CDR1 SQVTM and CDR2 ANQGSEA come from the germline V gene. Trimming took 7 bases from V and 4 from J; bases not matched to a gene: 9. The CDR3: CSARRTGATEAFF. The CDR3 DNA sequence: TGCAGCGCGCGGCGAACAGGGGCCACTGAAGCTTTCTTT.

Concerning this clonotype itself: One end of the junction is discordant with germline, which a read error may explain. The J gene is TRBJ2-5, the V gene TRBV5-1; 9 bases fit TRBD1. The CDR3 sequence is 14 residues long. Germline V gene sequence: CDR1 SGHRS, CDR2 YFSETQ. As DNA, the CDR3 is TGCGCCGGCAGCTACACAGGGGGCGATGAGACCCAGTACTTC. Translating it yields CAGSYTGGDETQYF.

The J gene is TRBJ2-4, the V gene TRBV7-2; D remains unclear. The J call may be faulty, since TRBJ2-7 better matches the DNA end. This CDR3 spans 13 amino acids. The V gene's germline CDR1 is SGHTA and CDR2 FQGNSA. This CDR3 is CASSRAFQDEQYF. The CDR3 nucleotides read TGTGCCAGCAGCCGGGCCTTTCAGGACGAGCAGTACTTC.

The chain uses TRBV9 and TRBJ2-1; 10 bases agree with TRBD2. V gave up 4 bases and J gave up 9 bases; unmatched junction bases: 4. The V gene's germline CDR1 is SGDLS and CDR2 YYNGEE. The CDR3 runs to 13 residues. CDR3 loop: CASSSGGAGEQFF. The DNA of the CDR3 is TGTGCCAGCAGCAGCGGGGGGGCTGGTGAGCAGTTCTTC.

On this clonotype: Sequence at one end of the junction differs from germline and may be a read error. The chain uses TRBV7-2 and TRBJ2-7, with D tentatively TRBD1 or TRBD2 (5 bases each). Per germline, CDR1 SGHTA and CDR2 FQGNSA. The CDR3 is 13 amino acids. The CDR3 here is CASGLVLGTEQYF. DNA for the CDR3: TGTGCCAGCGGCTTAGTACTCGGGACCGAGCAGTACTTC.

A few counts support this clonotype. V gene TRBV7-3 combines with J gene TRBJ2-7; 7 bases map to TRBD2. The CDR3 has 14 residues. Per the germline V gene, CDR1 is SGHTA and CDR2 is FQGTGA. Trimming cost V 5 bases and J 3 bases; bases outside gene matches: 7. This CDR3 is CASSPSGLHYEQYF. Here the CDR3 DNA reads TGTGCCAGCAGCCCTTCGGGACTACACTACGAGCAGTACTTC.

In its sample, this clonotype was seen a few times. V is TRBV7-2 and J is TRBJ2-3; TRBD2 agrees at 12 bases. Germline loops: CDR1 SGHTA, CDR2 FQGNSA. The ends lost 2 bases at V and 4 bases at J; junction bases unmatched: 4. The CDR3 length is 16 residues. CDR3 bases: TGTGCCAGCAGCTTACCACTAGCGGGGGGAGCAGATACGCAGTATTTT. This codes for CASSLPLAGGADTQYF.

This chain links TRBV28 with TRBJ2-4, with a tentative D call TRBD2 (6 bases). The last part of the DNA fits TRBJ2-7 better; the J call may be wrong. CDR1 MDHEN and CDR2 SYDVKM come from the germline V gene. The CDR3 is 15 amino acids. CDR3 nucleotides: TGTGCCAGCAGCTCCCTAGGGGAGGCCATCGACGAGCAGTACTTC. Protein sequence: CASSSLGEAIDEQYF.

The V and J genes are TRBV27 and TRBJ2-1, with 9 bases that match TRBD2. This CDR3 contains 14 residues. Germline CDR1 is MNHEY and CDR2 is SMNVEV (reference sequence). The ends lost 5 bases at V and 8 bases at J; junction bases unmatched: 7. The CDR3 DNA reads TGTGCCAGCAGTCACGGGACTAGCAGCTATGAGCAGTTCTTC. Protein sequence: CASSHGTSSYEQFF.